This TCR beta chain was identified in a study of cytomegalovirus exposure and HLA in healthy donors. Turning to the study itself: Within an early data release were around 80 million unique TCRs drawn from HLA-typed donors. Study-wide results and limits: Some TCR beta chains (roughly 160 of them) were listed as cytomegalovirus-associated. It was reported that TCR beta sequences correctly inferred the HLA-A and HLA-B alleles for most subjects.

The PCR had 60 Vbeta and 13 Jbeta primers. Authors' data handling: There were some 87 million unique TCR beta chains by a later count, and 10 million to 12 million of them were shared. Repertoires were generated with immunoSEQ multiplex PCR, while TCRdb's copy carries only in-frame clones and drops some. The V and J calls and the clone size are those of that table, but D and trimming were determined from the DNA. The sample carries some 130,000 clones, around 9.7% recorded once. This CDR3 contains 15 residues. The ends were cut back, 0 bases at V and 8 bases at J, with 16 bases in the middle. Germline loops: CDR1 SGHTA, CDR2 FQGNSA. This clone showed up just a few times. What it recognizes is unknown.

The sample was PBMCs. The chain uses TRBV7-2 and TRBJ1-1, with a tentative D call TRBD1 (5 bases). This receptor was obtained from a man aged 50-60 years in good health and CMV-seronegative. The CDR3 reads CASSLAEGAGAEAFF. CDR3 DNA: TGTGCCAGCAGCTTAGCGGAAGGGGCCGGAGCGGAAGCTTTCTTT.